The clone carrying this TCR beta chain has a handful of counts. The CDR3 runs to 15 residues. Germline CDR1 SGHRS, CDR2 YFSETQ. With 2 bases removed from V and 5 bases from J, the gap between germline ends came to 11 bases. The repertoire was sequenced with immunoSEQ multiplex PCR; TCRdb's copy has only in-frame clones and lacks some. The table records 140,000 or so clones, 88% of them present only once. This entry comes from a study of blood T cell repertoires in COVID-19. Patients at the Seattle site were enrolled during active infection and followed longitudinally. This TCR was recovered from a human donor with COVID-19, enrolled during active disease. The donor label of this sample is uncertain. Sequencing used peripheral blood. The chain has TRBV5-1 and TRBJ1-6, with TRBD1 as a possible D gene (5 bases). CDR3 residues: CASSFSPGDNSPLHF. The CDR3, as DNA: TGCGCCAGCAGCTTTTCCCCGGGGGATAATTCACCCCTCCACTTT.